The source of this T cell receptor beta chain is a study of technical replicates of blood from a handful of donors. TCRdb's copy holds only in-frame clones and misses some; the assay was immunoSEQ multiplex PCR. The data hold around 65,000 clones, with roughly 88% observed a single time. This clonotype was obtained from a human donor in good health. Some clones in this sample may be carry-over from other donors' samples. The sample comprised PBMCs.

The chain's CDR3 is CSVGVQAGTDTQYF. The CDR3, as DNA: TGCAGCGTGGGTGTGCAGGCCGGCACAGATACGCAGTATTTT. V is TRBV29-1 and J is TRBJ2-3; D is unclear. Trimming took 6 bases from V and 1 from J, leaving 14 bases between them. Germline V gene data show CDR1 as SQVTM and CDR2 as ANQGSEA. This CDR3 has 14 residues.